These 27 T cell receptor beta chains originate from one sample sequenced in a study of Graves' ophthalmopathy and Graves' hyperthyroidism. Researchers took RNA transcripts and amplified TCR beta CDR3 regions from them. RT-PCR with HTBI primers came first, then second-round multiplex PCR. Each CDR3 protein is one row after TCRdb ran MiXCR on the multiplex PCR reads. The profile covers 450,000 to 600,000 distinct CDR3 sequences, with about 35% appearing a single time and approximately 4.1% taken by the ten largest. What was sequenced was peripheral blood or thyroid tissue (not recorded which). The source is an adult man with Graves' hyperthyroidism.

As concerns this clonotype: A much larger clone lies a single base off, so this may be a read error. This chain links TRBV7-9 with TRBJ1-5, with D possibly TRBD1 on 6 matching bases. The germline gives CDR1 SEHNR, CDR2 FQNEAQ (reference sequence). The CDR3 has 15 amino acids. The CDR3, as DNA: TGTGCCAGCAGCTTGTACAGGGTAAGCAATCAGCCCCGGCATTTT. Translated, it gives CASSLYRVSNQPRHF.

The genes are TRBV11-2 and TRBJ1-6; D is undetermined. Per the germline V gene, CDR1 is SGHAT and CDR2 is FQNNGV. Trimming took off 6 bases at V and 2 bases at J, with 11 bases between the two ends. The CDR3 length is 15 residues. The CDR3 protein is CASRAPGTYNSPLHF. The CDR3 coding sequence is TGTGCCAGCAGGGCCCCGGGGACCTATAATTCACCCCTCCACTTT.

As regards this clonotype: A much larger clone lies a single base off, so this may be a read error. The gene calls are TRBV6-5 and TRBJ1-1; the D gene is possibly TRBD1 (5 bases). CDR1 and CDR2 from the germline V gene are MNHEY and SVGAGI. V was clipped by 5 bases and J by 11 bases, with 15 bases between them. The CDR3 is 12 amino acids. For the CDR3, the DNA is TGTGCCAGCAGTGTTAACAGGAGTTGGGCTTTCTTT. It translates to CASSVNRSWAFF.

For this clonotype: Just one base apart from a much larger clone, this may be a read error. The rearrangement uses TRBV7-2 and TRBJ2-5; 7 bases are shared with TRBD1. The ends lost 1 base at V and 5 bases at J; junction bases unmatched: 10. CDR3 size: 16 residues. Per germline, CDR1 SGHTA and CDR2 FQGNSA. CDR3 loop: CASSLVQGPQRETQYF. In DNA form, the CDR3 reads TGTGCCAGCAGCTTAGTACAGGGGCCCCAGAGGGAGACCCAGTACTTC. The full variable domain, in which reference TRBV7-2 and TRBJ2-5 provide the parts outside the CDR3, is GAGVSQSPSNKVTEKGKDVELRCDPISGHTALYWYRQSLGQGLEFLIYFQGNSAPDKSGLPSDRFSAERTGGSVSTLTIQRTQQEDSAVYLCASSLVQGPQRETQYFGPGTRLLVL.

This clonotype was found many times. The chain uses TRBV12-3 or TRBV12-4 and TRBJ1-2; 9 bases are shared with TRBD1. The CDR3 extends over 15 amino acids. With 6 bases clipped from V and 2 bases from J, the junction kept 7 bases outside the gene matches. The CDR3 DNA follows: TGTGCCAGCAGGTTGACAGGGGGGACCAACTATGGCTACACCTTC. This sequence encodes CASRLTGGTNYGYTF.

This chain links TRBV7-2 with TRBJ1-4, with D possibly TRBD1 on 5 matching bases. Trimming left V 3 bases short and J 5 bases short, with 13 bases between. This CDR3 comprises 15 residues. The germline gives CDR1 SGHTA, CDR2 FQGNSA. CDR3 sequence reads: CASSLSTRGNEKLFF. The DNA for the CDR3 is TGTGCCAGCAGCTTGTCAACAAGGGGCAATGAAAAACTGTTTTTT.

There are many counts of this clonotype. V gene TRBV20-1 combines with J gene TRBJ1-6; D call uncertain. Germline-derived CDR1 and CDR2 are DFQATT and SNEGSKA (reference sequence). The CDR3 covers 14 residues. Trimming left V 3 bases short and J 7 bases short, with 13 bases between. CDR3 nucleotides: TGCAGTGCTAGTGACCCGCAGAAGAATTCACCCCTCCACTTT. Translation gives CSASDPQKNSPLHF.

This clonotype was seen at least ten times. CDR3 protein: CASSLWGTDYEQYF. DNA for the CDR3: TGTGCCAGCAGTTTATGGGGGACAGACTACGAGCAGTACTTC. V gene TRBV28 combines with J gene TRBJ2-7; 7 bases line up with TRBD1. Germline V gene data show CDR1 as MDHEN and CDR2 as SYDVKM. J lost 3 bases, V lost 0 bases, and 2 bases had no gene match. This CDR3 spans 14 amino acids. Full variable domain (rest looked up from reference TRBV28 and TRBJ2-7): DVKVTQSSRYLVKRTGEKVFLECVQDMDHENMFWYRQDPGLGLRLIYFSYDVKMKEKGDIPEGYSVSREKKERFSLILESASTNQTSMYLCASSLWGTDYEQYFGPGTRLTVT.

This clonotype has a count of ten or more. This chain uses TRBV7-3 with TRBJ2-7, with D possibly TRBD2 on 5 matching bases. The V gene's germline CDR1 is SGHTA and CDR2 FQGTGA. Trimming removed 4 bases from V and 3 bases from J, with 13 bases in between. The CDR3 spans 14 residues. CDR3 DNA: TGTGCCAGCAGCTCGGACGGAGGCGGCTACGAGCAGTACTTC. Its protein is CASSSDGGGYEQYF.

As concerns this clonotype: At one end the junction does not follow the germline gene, possibly because of a read error. The chain carries TRBV6-6 and TRBJ1-5; 10 positions match TRBD1. Germline V gene data show CDR1 as MNHNY and CDR2 as SVGAGI (reference sequence). The CDR3 is made up of 18 amino acids. The CDR3 nucleotides are TGTGCCAGCAGTAAGGGACAGGGGTACGCTGTAGGCAATCAGCCCCGGCATTTT. Amino acids: CASSKGQGYAVGNQPRHF.

A word on this clonotype: A single base separates this from a much larger clone, so it may be a read error. The chain combines TRBV10-3 with TRBJ2-5; 8 nucleotides agree with TRBD1. Germline CDR1 reads ENHRY; CDR2 reads SYGVKD. The CDR3 runs to 13 residues. With 6 bases clipped from V and 7 bases from J, the junction kept 7 bases outside the gene matches. CDR3 DNA: TGTGCCATCAGCTTGGACAGGGCCGGGACCCAGTACTTC. The encoded protein is CAISLDRAGTQYF.

Many counts were recorded for this clonotype. The chain joins TRBV28 to TRBJ1-6; no reliable D call. The CDR3 sequence is 14 residues long. In germline, CDR1 is MDHEN, CDR2 SYDVKM. Between the trimmed V and J ends, which lost 2 bases and 7 bases, there was a span of 9 bases. In DNA form, the CDR3 reads TGTGCCAGCAGTTTAATAGTGGAAAATTCACCCCTCCACTTT. Its protein product is CASSLIVENSPLHF.

This clonotype has a handful of counts. The V gene is TRBV7-3, the J gene TRBJ2-5, with 7 bases aligning to TRBD1. CDR1 and CDR2 (germline): SGHTA, FQGTGA. CDR3 length: 14 amino acids. After removal of 2 bases from V and 3 bases from J, the junction contained 3 bases not matched to a gene. Here the CDR3 DNA reads TGTGCCAGCAGCTTAGCCACAGGGGAAGAGACCCAGTACTTC. Its protein is CASSLATGEETQYF. Full variable domain (remainder filled in from reference TRBV7-3 and TRBJ2-5): GAGVSQTPSNKVTEKGKYVELRCDPISGHTALYWYRQSLGQGPEFLIYFQGTGAADDSGLPNDRFFAVRPEGSVSTLKIQRTERGDSAVYLCASSLATGEETQYFGPGTRLLVL.

This clonotype showed up many times. The chain combines TRBV11-3 with TRBJ2-2, with D possibly being TRBD2 (5 bases). The CDR3 covers 15 residues. Germline V gene lookup returns CDR1 SGHNT and CDR2 YENEEA. Trimming cost V 6 bases and J 0 bases, with 11 bases left between them. The CDR3 DNA follows: TGTGCCAGCAGACCGGACGGGACGAACACCGGGGAGCTGTTTTTT. Amino acids: CASRPDGTNTGELFF.

The chain has TRBV7-2 and TRBJ2-7, with 8 positions matching TRBD2. V shed 5 bases and J 6 bases; nucleotides not matched to a gene: 3. CDR1 and CDR2 from the germline V gene are SGHTA and FQGNSA. The CDR3 covers 12 residues. The CDR3 here is CASSGTSTEQYF. CDR3 nucleotides: TGTGCCAGCAGCGGGACTAGTACCGAGCAGTACTTC.

The gene calls are TRBV7-3 and TRBJ2-5; 9 nucleotides align to TRBD1. Germline assignment: CDR1 SGHTA and CDR2 FQGTGA. This CDR3 spans 16 amino acids. J gave up 5 bases and V 7 bases, and 14 bases lay outside the gene matches. This CDR3 reads CASTPGQGGILETQYF. CDR3 coding DNA: TGTGCCAGCACCCCGGGACAGGGAGGTATTCTTGAGACCCAGTACTTC.

J is TRBJ1-5 and V is TRBV6-6; a possible D gene is TRBD1 (5 bases). The V end lost 5 bases, the J end lost 2 bases, and 13 bases lay between the germline ends. Germline V gene sequence: CDR1 MNHNY, CDR2 SVGAGI (reference sequence). This CDR3 region has 15 residues. The CDR3, as DNA: TGTGCCAGCAGTCCAGGGTTGGGAGGCAATCAGCCCCAGCATTTT. Amino acids: CASSPGLGGNQPQHF.

The table lists this clonotype with many counts. The rearrangement joins TRBV7-9 to TRBJ1-1; D is uncertain. V shed 4 bases and J shed 1 base, with 10 bases lying between them. This CDR3 has 14 residues. CDR1 SEHNR and CDR2 FQNEAQ come from the germline V gene (reference sequence). CDR3 nucleotides: TGTGCCAGCAGCTATAGTTCGGGGAACACTGAAGCTTTCTTT. Translated: CASSYSSGNTEAFF.

The chain joins TRBV29-1 to TRBJ1-2, with 12 positions matching TRBD1. This CDR3 has 16 amino acids. Germline-derived CDR1 and CDR2 are SQVTM and ANQGSEA. V lost 8 bases to trimming and J lost 6 bases; unmatched junction nucleotides: 16. CDR3 amino acids: CSQLRGTGGRIDGYTF. The DNA for the CDR3 is TGCAGCCAATTGCGAGGGACAGGGGGCAGAATTGATGGCTACACCTTC.

This clonotype was counted at least ten times. The genes are TRBV7-9 and TRBJ2-7, with TRBD2 matching 9 bases. The germline V gene has CDR1 SEHNR and CDR2 FQNEAQ (reference sequence). The V segment lost 1 base and the J segment 6 bases; nucleotides outside the gene matches: 7. This CDR3 region has 15 residues. The CDR3 DNA follows: TGTGCCAGCAGCTTAGGCTCTAGCGGGATGAGCGAGCAGTACTTC. As protein: CASSLGSSGMSEQYF.

Only one count was recorded for this clonotype. A read error is likely, as this CDR3 ends without the conserved phenylalanine or tryptophan. The limits of the CDR3 on the DNA are not certain, so only TCRdb's listed CDR3 is given. This rearrangement joins TRBV20-1 to TRBJ1-4; the table gives TRBD1 as D, unverified against the DNA. Germline lookup yields CDR1 DFQATT and CDR2 SNEGSKA (reference sequence). The CDR3 is 11 amino acids long, termini counted. The CDR3 sequence: CSASVQGSMFL.

The chain recombines TRBV9 with TRBJ2-7; possibly TRBD1 for D (6 bases). Germline CDR1 SGDLS, CDR2 YYNGEE. V dropped 7 bases and J dropped 2 bases, with 16 bases sitting between them. This CDR3 has 14 amino acids. DNA for the CDR3: TGTGCCAGCGGCCCCCGGACAGCTACCTACGAGCAGTACTTC. This codes for CASGPRTATYEQYF. Variable domain in full (rest from reference TRBV9 and TRBJ2-7): DSGVTQTPKHLITATGQRVTLRCSPRSGDLSVYWYQQSLDQGLQFLIQYYNGEERAKGNILERFSAQQFPDLHSELNLSSLELGDSALYFCASGPRTATYEQYFGPGTRLTVT.

This clonotype has a count of ten or more. V gene TRBV4-1 combines with J gene TRBJ2-7; the D is unclear. V lost 0 bases, J lost 3 bases, and 9 bases lay in between. The CDR3 loop spans 14 amino acids. Germline CDR1 MGHRA, CDR2 YSYEKL. CDR3 DNA: TGCGCCAGCAGCCAAGAGATGGGCAACTACGAGCAGTACTTC. It yields the protein CASSQEMGNYEQYF.

This clonotype was picked up many times. One end of the junction varies from germline; a read error may be responsible. The genes are TRBV7-2 and TRBJ2-5; either TRBD1 or TRBD2 may fit D (5 bases each). Germline values: CDR1 SGHTA, CDR2 FQGNSA. This CDR3 region has 16 residues. CDR3 in amino acids: CACSLVLGPLQETQYF. Written as DNA, the CDR3 is TGTGCCTGCAGCTTAGTGCTGGGACCGCTACAAGAGACCCAGTACTTC.

A single count supports this clonotype. The chain combines TRBV20-1 with TRBJ2-2; D not resolved. This CDR3 comprises 11 residues. V was pared by 5 bases and J by 7 bases, with 8 bases between. The germline gives CDR1 DFQATT, CDR2 SNEGSKA (reference sequence). In nucleotides, the CDR3 is TGCAGTGCTCTCCTGCACGGGGAGCTGTTTTTT. This translates into CSALLHGELFF.

This clonotype was detected only once. The J gene is TRBJ1-2, the V gene TRBV5-1; 7 bases align to TRBD1. This CDR3 is 14 amino acids long. Trimming took 0 bases from V and 8 from J; bases not matched to a gene: 7. Germline V CDR1 and CDR2: SGHRS, YFSETQ. CDR3 DNA sequence: TGCGCCAGCAGCTTGGACGCGGGACAGAGAGGCTACACCTTC. Encoded protein: CASSLDAGQRGYTF.

This clonotype was observed many times. This chain links TRBV2 with TRBJ2-7; D remains ambiguous. The CDR3 contains 15 residues. CDR1 SNHLY and CDR2 FYNNEI come from the germline V gene. V was trimmed by 1 base and J by 5 bases, leaving 15 bases between them. The CDR3 DNA sequence: TGTGCCAGCAGTGAAGGGGGTCAGCTCTGGGACGAGCAGTACTTC. Its translation: CASSEGGQLWDEQYF.